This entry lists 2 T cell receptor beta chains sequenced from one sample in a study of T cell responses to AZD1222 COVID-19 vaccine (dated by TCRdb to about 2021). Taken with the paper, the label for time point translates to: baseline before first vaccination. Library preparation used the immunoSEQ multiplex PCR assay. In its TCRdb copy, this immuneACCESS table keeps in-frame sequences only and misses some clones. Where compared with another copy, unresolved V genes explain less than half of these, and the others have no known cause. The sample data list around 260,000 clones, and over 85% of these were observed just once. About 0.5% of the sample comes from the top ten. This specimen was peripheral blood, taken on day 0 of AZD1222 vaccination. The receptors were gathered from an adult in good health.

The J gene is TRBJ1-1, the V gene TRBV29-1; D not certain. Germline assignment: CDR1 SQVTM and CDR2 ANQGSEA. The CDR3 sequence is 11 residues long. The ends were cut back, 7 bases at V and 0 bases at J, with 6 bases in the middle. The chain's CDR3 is CSAGVNTEAFF. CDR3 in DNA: TGCAGCGCCGGGGTGAACACTGAAGCTTTCTTT.

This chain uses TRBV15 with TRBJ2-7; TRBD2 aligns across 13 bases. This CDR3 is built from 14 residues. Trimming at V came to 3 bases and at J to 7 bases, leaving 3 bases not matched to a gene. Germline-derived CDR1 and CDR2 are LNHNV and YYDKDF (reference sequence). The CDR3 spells CATSRTSGRLEQYF. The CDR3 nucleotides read TGTGCCACCAGCAGGACTAGCGGGAGGCTTGAGCAGTACTTC.